This T cell receptor (beta chain) was profiled in a study of T cell responses to AZD1222 COVID-19 vaccine. The CDR3 is made up of 17 amino acids. The J segment lost 0 bases and the V segment lost 4 bases, leaving 9 bases of the junction unmatched. Germline V gene lookup returns CDR1 SGHRS and CDR2 YFSETQ. Sequencing used immunoSEQ multiplex PCR; TCRdb keeps in-frame clones, though not all of them. The data show 150,000 to 200,000 clones, with about 90% seen just once and 1% to 1.5% held by the top ten. The TCR was taken from an adult who received the AZD1222 COVID-19 vaccine. The rearrangement uses TRBV5-1 and TRBJ2-1, with 8 positions matching TRBD1. Sample: peripheral blood, taken 28 days after the second AZD1222 dose. The DNA for the CDR3 is TGCGCCAGCAGCCTACTCCAGGGGGCGAGCTCCTACAATGAGCAGTTCTTC. Protein sequence: CASSLLQGASSYNEQFF.